This T cell receptor beta chain derives from a study of blood T cell repertoires in COVID-19. The table came from immunoSEQ multiplex PCR; TCRdb's copy has only in-frame clones and leaves some out. Of about 150,000 clones listed, around 80% are singletons. The CDR3 extends over 13 amino acids. The V gene's germline CDR1 is SGHRS and CDR2 YFSETQ. V was shortened by 6 bases and J by 4 bases, with 13 bases between the two germline ends. The V gene is TRBV5-1, the J gene TRBJ2-5; possibly TRBD1 for D (5 bases). The receptor was derived from a human donor with acute or convalescent COVID-19. The donor label of this sample is uncertain. The sequenced sample was peripheral blood. CDR3 residues: CASMGWGRETQYF. CDR3 nucleotide sequence: TGCGCCAGCATGGGATGGGGCCGAGAGACCCAGTACTTC. The complete variable domain, with remaining parts taken from reference TRBV5-1 and TRBJ2-5, reads KAGVTQTPRYLIKTRGQQVTLSCSPISGHRSVSWYQQTPGQGLQFLFEYFSETQRNKGNFPGRFSGRQFSNSRSEMNVSTLELGDSALYLCASMGWGRETQYFGPGTRLLVL.